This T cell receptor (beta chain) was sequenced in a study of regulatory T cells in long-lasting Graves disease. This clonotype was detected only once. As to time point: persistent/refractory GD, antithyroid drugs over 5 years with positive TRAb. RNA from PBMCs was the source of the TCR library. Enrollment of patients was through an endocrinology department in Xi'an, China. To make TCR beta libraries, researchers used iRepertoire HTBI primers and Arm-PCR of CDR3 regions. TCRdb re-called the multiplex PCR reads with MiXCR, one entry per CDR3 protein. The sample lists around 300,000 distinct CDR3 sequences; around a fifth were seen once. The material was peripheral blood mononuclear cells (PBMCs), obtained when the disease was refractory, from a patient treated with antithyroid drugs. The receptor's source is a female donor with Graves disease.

In DNA, the CDR3 is TGTGCCAGCAGTTACCGCGGGGCTAGCGGGAGTTACATCTACGAGCAGTACTTC. It codes for CASSYRGASGSYIYEQYF. The V gene is TRBV6-9, the J gene TRBJ2-7; 10 nucleotides line up with TRBD2. This CDR3 has 18 residues. The ends lost 3 bases at V and 3 bases at J; junction bases unmatched: 14. Germline V CDR1 and CDR2: MNHGY, SVAAGI.